This TCR beta chain was recovered during a study of blood T cell repertoires in COVID-19. This clone is a singleton in its sample. TCRdb's copy holds only in-frame clones and misses some; the assay was immunoSEQ multiplex PCR. The table lists about 200,000 clones, approximately 84% of them singletons. V lost 7 bases and J 6 bases, leaving 24 bases between the germline ends. Germline CDR1 reads SGHVS; CDR2 reads FNYEAQ. There are 16 residues in the CDR3. V usage is TRBV7-6 and J usage is TRBJ1-2, with D possibly matching TRBD1 (6 bases). This receptor was identified in a woman aged 70-85 years with active or convalescent COVID-19. The material sequenced was peripheral blood. In DNA, the CDR3 is TGTGCCAGCACCCCACGGAGGGGGGGAGGGCACGATGGCTACACCTTC. It translates to CASTPRRGGGHDGYTF.